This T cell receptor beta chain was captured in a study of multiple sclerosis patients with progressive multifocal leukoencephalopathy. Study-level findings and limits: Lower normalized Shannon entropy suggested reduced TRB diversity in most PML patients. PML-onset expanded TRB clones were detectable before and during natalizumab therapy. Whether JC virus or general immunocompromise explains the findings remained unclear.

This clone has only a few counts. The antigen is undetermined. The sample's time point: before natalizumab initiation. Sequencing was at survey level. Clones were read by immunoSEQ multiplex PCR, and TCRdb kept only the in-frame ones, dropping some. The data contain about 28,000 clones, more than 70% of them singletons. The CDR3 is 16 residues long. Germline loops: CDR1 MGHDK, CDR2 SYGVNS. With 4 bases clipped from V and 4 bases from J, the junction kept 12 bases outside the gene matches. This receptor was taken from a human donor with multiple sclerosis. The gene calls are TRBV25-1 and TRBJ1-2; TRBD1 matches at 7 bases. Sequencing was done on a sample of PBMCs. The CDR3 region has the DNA TGTGCCAGCAGTGGGGCCCGACAGGGTGGGGGCTATGGCTACACCTTC. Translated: CASSGARQGGGYGYTF.